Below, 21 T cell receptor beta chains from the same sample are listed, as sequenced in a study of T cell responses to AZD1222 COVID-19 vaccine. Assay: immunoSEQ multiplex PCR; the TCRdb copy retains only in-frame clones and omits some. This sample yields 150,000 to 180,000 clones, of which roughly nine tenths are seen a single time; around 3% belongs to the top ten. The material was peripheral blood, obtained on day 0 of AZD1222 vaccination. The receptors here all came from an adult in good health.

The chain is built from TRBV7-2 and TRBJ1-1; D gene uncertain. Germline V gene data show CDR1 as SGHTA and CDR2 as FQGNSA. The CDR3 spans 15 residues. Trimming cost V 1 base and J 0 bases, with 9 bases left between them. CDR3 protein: CASSLGPGMNTEAFF. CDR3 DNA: TGTGCCAGCAGCTTAGGGCCGGGGATGAACACTGAAGCTTTCTTT.

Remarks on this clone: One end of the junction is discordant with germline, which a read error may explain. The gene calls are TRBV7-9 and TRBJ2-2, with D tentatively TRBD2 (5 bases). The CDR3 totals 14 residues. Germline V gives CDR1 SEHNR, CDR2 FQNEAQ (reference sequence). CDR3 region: CASSDGLITGELFF. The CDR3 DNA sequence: TGTGCCAGCAGTGACGGACTGATCACCGGAGAGCTGTTTTTT. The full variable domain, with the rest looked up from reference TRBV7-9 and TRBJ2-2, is DTGVSQNPRHKITKRGQNVTFRCDPISEHNRLYWYRQTLGQGPEFLTYFQNEAQLEKSRLLSDRFSAERPKGSFSTLEIQRTEQGDSAMYLCASSDGLITGELFFGEGSRLTVL.

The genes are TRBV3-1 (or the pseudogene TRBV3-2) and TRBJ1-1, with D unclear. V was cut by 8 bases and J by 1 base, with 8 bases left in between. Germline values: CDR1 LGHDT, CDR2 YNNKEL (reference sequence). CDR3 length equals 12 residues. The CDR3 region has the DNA TGTGCCAGCTCTCGGGGGAACACTGAAGCTTTCTTT. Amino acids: CASSRGNTEAFF.

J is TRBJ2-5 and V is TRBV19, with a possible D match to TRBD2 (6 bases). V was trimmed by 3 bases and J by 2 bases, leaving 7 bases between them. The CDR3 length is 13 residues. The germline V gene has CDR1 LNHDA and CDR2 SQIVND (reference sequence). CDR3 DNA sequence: TGTGCCAGTAGTATTCGGGGGCAAGAGACCCAGTACTTC. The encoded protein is CASSIRGQETQYF.

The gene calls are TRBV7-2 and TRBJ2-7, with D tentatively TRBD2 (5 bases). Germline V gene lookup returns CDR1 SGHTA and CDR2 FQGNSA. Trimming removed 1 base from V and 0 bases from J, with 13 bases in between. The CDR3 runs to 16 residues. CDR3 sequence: CASSLEGGPSSYEQYF. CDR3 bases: TGTGCCAGCAGCTTAGAAGGCGGGCCGAGCTCCTACGAGCAGTACTTC.

CDR3 in amino acids: CATILPPHGNQPQHF. In DNA, the CDR3 is TGTGCCACGATTTTACCCCCCCATGGCAATCAGCCCCAGCATTTT. The gene calls are TRBV24-1 and TRBJ1-5; D uncertain. V was clipped by 10 bases and J by 2 bases, with 17 bases between them. CDR3 length equals 15 residues. Germline-derived CDR1 and CDR2 are KGHDR and SFDVKD.

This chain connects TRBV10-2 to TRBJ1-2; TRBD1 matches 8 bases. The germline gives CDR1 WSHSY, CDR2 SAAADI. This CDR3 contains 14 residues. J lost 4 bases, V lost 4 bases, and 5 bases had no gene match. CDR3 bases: TGCGCCAGCAGTGGAAGGACAGGGATCTATGGCTACACCTTC. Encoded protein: CASSGRTGIYGYTF.

The CDR3 is CASSSTGTGANYGYTF. CDR3 DNA sequence: TGTGCCAGCAGCAGTACCGGGACAGGGGCTAACTATGGCTACACCTTC. The gene calls are TRBV3-1 (or the pseudogene TRBV3-2) and TRBJ1-2; TRBD1 matches at 10 bases. The CDR3 totals 16 residues. In germline, CDR1 is LGHDT, CDR2 YNNKEL (reference sequence). V trimming: 5 bases; J trimming: 0 bases; junction bases outside the gene matches: 6.

CDR3 bases: TGTGCCAGCAGTCCTACTAGCGCGTACAATGAGCAGTTCTTC. It yields the protein CASSPTSAYNEQFF. The genes are TRBV6-1 and TRBJ2-1; the match to TRBD2 covers 7 bases. V lost 5 bases and J lost 4; bases outside the gene matches: 5. The CDR3 is 14 amino acids. The germline CDR1 and CDR2 sequences are MNHNS and SASEGT.

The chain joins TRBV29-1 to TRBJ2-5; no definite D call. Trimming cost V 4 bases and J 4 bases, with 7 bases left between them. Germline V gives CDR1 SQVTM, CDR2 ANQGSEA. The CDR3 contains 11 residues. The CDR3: CSVGLGETQYF. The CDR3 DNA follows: TGCAGCGTTGGATTGGGAGAGACCCAGTACTTC. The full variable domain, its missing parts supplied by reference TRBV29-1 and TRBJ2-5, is SAVISQKPSRDICQRGTSLTIQCQVDSQVTMMFWYRQQPGQSLTLIATANQGSEATYESGFVIDKFPISRPNLTFSTLTVSNMSPEDSSIYLCSVGLGETQYFGPGTRLLVL.

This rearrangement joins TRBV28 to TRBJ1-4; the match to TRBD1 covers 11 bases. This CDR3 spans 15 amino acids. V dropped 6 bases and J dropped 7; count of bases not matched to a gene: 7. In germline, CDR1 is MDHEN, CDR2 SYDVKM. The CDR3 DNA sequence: TGTGCCAGCAGGAAGGGACAGGGGGAAGGTGAAAAACTGTTTTTT. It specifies CASRKGQGEGEKLFF.

The CDR3 spells CASRGWYGYTF. The CDR3 DNA is TGTGCCAGCAGGGGCTGGTATGGCTACACCTTC. This chain links TRBV12-3 or TRBV12-4 with TRBJ1-2; D call uncertain. Trimming shortened V by 6 bases and J by 5 bases, and 7 bases separated the two germline ends. The CDR3 is 11 residues long.

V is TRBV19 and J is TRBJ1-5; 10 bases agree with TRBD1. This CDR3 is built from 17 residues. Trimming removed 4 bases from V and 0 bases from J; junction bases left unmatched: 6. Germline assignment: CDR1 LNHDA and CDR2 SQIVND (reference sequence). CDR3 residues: CASSTLGTGVSNQPQHF. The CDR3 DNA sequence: TGTGCCAGTAGTACTCTTGGGACAGGGGTTAGCAATCAGCCCCAGCATTTT.

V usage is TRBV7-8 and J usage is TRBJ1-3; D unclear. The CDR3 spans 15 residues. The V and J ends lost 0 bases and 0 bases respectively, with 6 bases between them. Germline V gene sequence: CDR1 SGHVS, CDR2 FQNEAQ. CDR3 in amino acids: CASSLADYSGNTIYF. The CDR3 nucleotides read TGTGCCAGCAGCTTAGCTGATTACTCTGGAAACACCATATATTTT.

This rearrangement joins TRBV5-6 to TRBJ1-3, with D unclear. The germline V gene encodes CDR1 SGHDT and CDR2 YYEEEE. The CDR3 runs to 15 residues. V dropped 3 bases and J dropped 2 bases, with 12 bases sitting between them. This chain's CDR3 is CASSSLTVTGNTIYF. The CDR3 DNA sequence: TGTGCCAGCAGCTCATTGACGGTCACTGGAAACACCATATATTTT.

The CDR3 sequence is CATSDLGSPSVYEQYF. For the CDR3, the DNA is TGTGCCACCAGTGACTTGGGCTCCCCGAGTGTGTACGAGCAGTACTTC. J is TRBJ2-7 and V is TRBV24-1; D is undetermined. Trimming took off 4 bases at V and 4 bases at J, with 19 bases between the two ends. The CDR3 covers 16 residues. Germline assignment: CDR1 KGHDR and CDR2 SFDVKD.

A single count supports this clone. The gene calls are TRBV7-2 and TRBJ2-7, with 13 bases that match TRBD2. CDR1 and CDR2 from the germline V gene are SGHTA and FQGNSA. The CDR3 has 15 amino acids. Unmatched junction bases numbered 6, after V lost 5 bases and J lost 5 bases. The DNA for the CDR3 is TGTGCCAGCAGCGTTAGACTAGCGGGGGGTAACGAGCAGTACTTC. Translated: CASSVRLAGGNEQYF.

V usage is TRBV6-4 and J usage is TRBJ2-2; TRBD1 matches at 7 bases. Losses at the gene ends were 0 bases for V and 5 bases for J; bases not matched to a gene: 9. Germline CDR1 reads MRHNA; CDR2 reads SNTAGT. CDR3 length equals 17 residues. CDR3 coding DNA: TGTGCCAGCAGTGACTCGGTGTCCGCAGGGGGTACCGGGGAGCTGTTTTTT. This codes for CASSDSVSAGGTGELFF.

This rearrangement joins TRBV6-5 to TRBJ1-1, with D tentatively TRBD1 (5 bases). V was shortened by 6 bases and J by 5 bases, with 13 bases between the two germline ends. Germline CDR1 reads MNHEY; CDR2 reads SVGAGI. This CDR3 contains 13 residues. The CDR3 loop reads CASSPGGGTEAFF. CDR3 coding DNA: TGTGCCAGCAGCCCGGGGGGAGGGACTGAAGCTTTCTTT.

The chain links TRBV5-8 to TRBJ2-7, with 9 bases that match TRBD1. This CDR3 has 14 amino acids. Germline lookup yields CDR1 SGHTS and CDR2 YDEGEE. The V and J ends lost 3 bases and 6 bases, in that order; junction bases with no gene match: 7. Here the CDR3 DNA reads TGTGCCAGCAGCTCGGGACAGGGATTGTCCGAGCAGTACTTC. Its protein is CASSSGQGLSEQYF.

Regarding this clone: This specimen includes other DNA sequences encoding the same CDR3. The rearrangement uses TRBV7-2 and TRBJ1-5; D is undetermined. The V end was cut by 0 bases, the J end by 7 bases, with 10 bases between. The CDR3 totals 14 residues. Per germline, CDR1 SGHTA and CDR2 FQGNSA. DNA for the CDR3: TGTGCCAGCAGCTTAGCGGGAGTGGGACAGCCCCAGCATTTT. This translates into CASSLAGVGQPQHF.